This T cell receptor (beta chain) was retrieved from a study of control samples from healthy donors and cancer patients. Clones were sequenced by immunoSEQ multiplex PCR, and TCRdb holds only the in-frame ones, with some missing. The sample carries some 120,000 clones, 80% to 90% recorded once. The CDR3 runs to 17 residues. From germline, CDR1 is SGDLS and CDR2 YYNGEE. V lost 4 bases and J 2 bases, leaving 20 bases between the germline ends. The source material was blood. The chain employs TRBV9 and TRBJ2-3; D is possibly TRBD1 or TRBD2 (5 bases each). This clonotype was sampled from a middle-aged man in good health. The CDR3 sequence is CASSPYRGGTYTDTQYF. CDR3 coding DNA: TGTGCCAGCAGCCCATATCGTGGGGGAACCTACACAGATACGCAGTATTTT.